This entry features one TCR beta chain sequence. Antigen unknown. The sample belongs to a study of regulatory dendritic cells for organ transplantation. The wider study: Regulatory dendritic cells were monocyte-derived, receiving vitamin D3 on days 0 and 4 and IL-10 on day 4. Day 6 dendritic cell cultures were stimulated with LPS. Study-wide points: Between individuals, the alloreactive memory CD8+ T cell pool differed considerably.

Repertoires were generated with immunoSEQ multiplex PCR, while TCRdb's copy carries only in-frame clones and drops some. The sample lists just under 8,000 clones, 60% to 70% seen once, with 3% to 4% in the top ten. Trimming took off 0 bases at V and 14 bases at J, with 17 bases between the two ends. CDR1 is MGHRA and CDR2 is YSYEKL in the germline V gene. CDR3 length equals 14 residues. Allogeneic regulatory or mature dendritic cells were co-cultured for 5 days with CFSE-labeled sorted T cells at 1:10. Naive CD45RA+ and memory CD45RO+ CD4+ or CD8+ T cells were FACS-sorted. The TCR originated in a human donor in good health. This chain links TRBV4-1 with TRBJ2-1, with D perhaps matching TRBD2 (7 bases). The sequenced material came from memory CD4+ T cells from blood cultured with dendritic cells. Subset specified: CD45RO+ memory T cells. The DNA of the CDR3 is TGCGCCAGCAGCCAAGAATGGGGGGGGCACAGGGAGTTCTTC. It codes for CASSQEWGGHREFF.